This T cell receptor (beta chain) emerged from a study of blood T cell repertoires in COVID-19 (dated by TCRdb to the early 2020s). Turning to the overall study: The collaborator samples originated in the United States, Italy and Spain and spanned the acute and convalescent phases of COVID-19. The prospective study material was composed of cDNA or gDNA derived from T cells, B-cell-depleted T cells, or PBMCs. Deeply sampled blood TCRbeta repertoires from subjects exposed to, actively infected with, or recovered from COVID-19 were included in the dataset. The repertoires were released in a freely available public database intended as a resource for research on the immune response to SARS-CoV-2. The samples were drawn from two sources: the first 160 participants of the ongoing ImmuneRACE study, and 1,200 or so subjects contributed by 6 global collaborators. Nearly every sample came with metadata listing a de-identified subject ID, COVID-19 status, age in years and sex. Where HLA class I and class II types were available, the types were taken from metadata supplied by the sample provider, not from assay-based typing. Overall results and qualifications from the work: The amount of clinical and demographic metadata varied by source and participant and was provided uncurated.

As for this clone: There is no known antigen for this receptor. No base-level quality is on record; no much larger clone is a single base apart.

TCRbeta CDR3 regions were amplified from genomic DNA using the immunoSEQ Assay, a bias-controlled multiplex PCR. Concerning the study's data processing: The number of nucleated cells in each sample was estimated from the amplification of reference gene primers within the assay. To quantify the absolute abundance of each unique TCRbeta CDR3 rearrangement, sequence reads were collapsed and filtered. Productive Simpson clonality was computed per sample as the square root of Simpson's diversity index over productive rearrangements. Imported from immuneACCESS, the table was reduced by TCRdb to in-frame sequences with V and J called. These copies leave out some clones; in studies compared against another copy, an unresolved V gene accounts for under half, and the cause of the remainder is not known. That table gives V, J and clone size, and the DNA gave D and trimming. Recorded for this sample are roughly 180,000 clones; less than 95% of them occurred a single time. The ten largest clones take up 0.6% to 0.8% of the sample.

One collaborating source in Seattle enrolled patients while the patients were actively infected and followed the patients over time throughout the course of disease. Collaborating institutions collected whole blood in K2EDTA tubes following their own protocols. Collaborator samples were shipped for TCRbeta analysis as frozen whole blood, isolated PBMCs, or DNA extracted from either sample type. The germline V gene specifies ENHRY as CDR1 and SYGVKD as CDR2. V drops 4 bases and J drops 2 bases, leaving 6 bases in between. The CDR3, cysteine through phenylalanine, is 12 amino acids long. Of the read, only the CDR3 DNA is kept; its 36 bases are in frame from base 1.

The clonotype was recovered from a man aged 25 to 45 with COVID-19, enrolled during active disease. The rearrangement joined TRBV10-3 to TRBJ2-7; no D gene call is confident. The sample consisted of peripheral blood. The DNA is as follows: TGTGCCATCAGTGGGGCTGCCTACGAGCAGTACTTC. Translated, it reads CAISGAAYEQYF.